This is a list of T cell receptor beta chains from one sample in a study of cytomegalovirus exposure and HLA in healthy donors. Sequencing was performed with immunoSEQ multiplex PCR; in TCRdb, only in-frame clones are kept and a portion is missing. The table lists some 150,000 clones, roughly 85% of them singletons. The sample comprised PBMCs. These receptors were obtained from a man aged 35-49 years in good health and CMV-seronegative. Each CDR3 is given with its conserved first and last residue. The order of the fields is D gene, J gene, V gene, CDR3 protein, CDR3 DNA. D genes are given only for firm matches.

TRBD1 | TRBJ2-7 | TRBV5-1 | CASGLDRGMNEQYF | TGCGCCAGCGGTCTGGACAGGGGCATGAACGAGCAGTACTTC
TRBD2 | TRBJ2-7 | TRBV7-3 | CASSPIAGVGNEQYF | TGTGCCAGCAGCCCAATAGCGGGAGTCGGCAACGAGCAGTACTTC
. | TRBJ1-1 | TRBV20-1 | CSANRNTEAFF | TGCAGTGCTAACAGGAACACTGAAGCTTTCTTT
TRBD1 | TRBJ1-1 | TRBV29-1 | CSVDGVDRGSGAFF | TGCAGCGTTGATGGGGTGGACAGGGGGAGTGGAGCTTTCTTT
TRBD1 | TRBJ1-5 | TRBV7-2 | CASSVGTVGNQPQHF | TGTGCCAGCAGCGTCGGGACAGTCGGCAATCAGCCCCAGCATTTT
. | TRBJ2-3 | TRBV9 | CASSVGGSTDTQYF | TGTGCCAGCAGCGTTGGAGGAAGCACAGATACGCAGTATTTT
. | TRBJ2-7 | TRBV9 | CASSEGSGYEQYF | TGTGCCAGCAGCGAAGGCAGCGGCTACGAGCAGTACTTC
TRBD2 | TRBJ2-7 | TRBV6-5 | CGAGEGFYEQYF | TGCGGGGCGGGGGAAGGATTCTACGAGCAGTACTTC
. | TRBJ2-7 | TRBV7-6 | CASSRGGPYEQYF | TGTGCCAGCAGTCGAGGGGGACCCTACGAGCAGTACTTC
TRBD2 | TRBJ2-7 | TRBV7-2 | CASSLSGGSSYEQYF | TGTGCCAGCAGCCTTAGCGGGGGGAGCTCCTACGAGCAGTACTTC
. | TRBJ1-4 | TRBV19 | CASSIDPGHNEKLFF | TGTGCCAGTAGTATAGATCCAGGGCACAATGAAAAACTGTTTTTT
. | TRBJ2-2 | TRBV15 | CATSSLPLSGQRDTGELFF | TGTGCCACCAGCAGCCTCCCCCTAAGCGGACAGAGGGACACCGGGGAGCTGTTTTTT
. | TRBJ2-7 | TRBV4-1 | CASSQADIFISYEQYF | TGCGCCAGCAGCCAAGCGGACATCTTCATCTCCTACGAGCAGTACTTC
. | TRBJ1-3 | TRBV28 | CASSSGRRASGNTIYF | TGTGCCAGCAGTTCGGGACGGAGGGCCTCTGGAAACACCATATATTTT
. | TRBJ1-2 | TRBV28 | CASSSPGGGYGYTF | TGTGCCAGCAGCAGCCCGGGGGGGGGTTATGGCTACACCTTC